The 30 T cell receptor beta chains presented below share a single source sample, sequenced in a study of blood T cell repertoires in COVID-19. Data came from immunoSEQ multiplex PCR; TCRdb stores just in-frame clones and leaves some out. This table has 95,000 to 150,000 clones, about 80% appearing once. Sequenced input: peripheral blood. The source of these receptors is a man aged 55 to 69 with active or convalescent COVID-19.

CDR3 DNA: TGTGCCAGCAGTCTGGGGACTACCTCTGGGGCCAACGTCCTGACTTTC. Protein sequence: CASSLGTTSGANVLTF. V usage is TRBV28 and J usage is TRBJ2-6, with TRBD2 matching over 7 bases. V was clipped by 5 bases and J by 0 bases; unmatched bases: 4. Germline V gene lookup returns CDR1 MDHEN and CDR2 SYDVKM. The CDR3 covers 16 residues.

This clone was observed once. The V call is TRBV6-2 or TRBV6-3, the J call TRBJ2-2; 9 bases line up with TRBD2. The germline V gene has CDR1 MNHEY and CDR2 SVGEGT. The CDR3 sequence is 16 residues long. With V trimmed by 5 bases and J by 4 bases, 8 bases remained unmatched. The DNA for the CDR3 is TGTGCCAGCAGTGGTCAACTAGCGGGCTTCACCGGGGAGCTGTTTTTT. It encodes CASSGQLAGFTGELFF.

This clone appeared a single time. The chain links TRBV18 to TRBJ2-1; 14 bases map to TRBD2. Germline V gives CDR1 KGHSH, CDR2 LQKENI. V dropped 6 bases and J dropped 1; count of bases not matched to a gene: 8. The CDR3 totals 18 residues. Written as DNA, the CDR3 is TGTGCCAGCTCCCTGGGACTAGCGGGAGCTTGGTCCTACAATGAGCAGTTCTTC. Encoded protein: CASSLGLAGAWSYNEQFF.

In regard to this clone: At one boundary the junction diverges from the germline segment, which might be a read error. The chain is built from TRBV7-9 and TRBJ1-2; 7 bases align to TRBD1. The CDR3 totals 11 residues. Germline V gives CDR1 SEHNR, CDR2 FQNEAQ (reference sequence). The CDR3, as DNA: TGTGCCAGCACCGACCGACAGGGACCCATCTTC. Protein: CASTDRQGPIF.

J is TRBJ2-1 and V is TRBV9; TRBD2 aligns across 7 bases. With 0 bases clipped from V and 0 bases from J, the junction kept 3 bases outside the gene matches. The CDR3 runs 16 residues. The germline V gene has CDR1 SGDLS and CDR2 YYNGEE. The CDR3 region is CASSVGGGSSYNEQFF. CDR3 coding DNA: TGTGCCAGCAGCGTAGGGGGCGGGAGCTCCTACAATGAGCAGTTCTTC.

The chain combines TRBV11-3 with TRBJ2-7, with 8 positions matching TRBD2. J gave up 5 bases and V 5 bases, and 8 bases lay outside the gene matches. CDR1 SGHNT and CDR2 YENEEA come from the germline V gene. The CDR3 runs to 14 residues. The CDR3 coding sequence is TGTGCCAGCAGCCAATCCGGGACTAGTGACGAGCAGTACTTC. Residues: CASSQSGTSDEQYF.

In DNA, the CDR3 is TGTGCCAGCAGTACTCGCAATTCACCCCTCCACTTT. Encoded protein: CASSTRNSPLHF. This chain joins TRBV6-5 and TRBJ1-6; no clear D. The V end was cut by 5 bases, the J end by 7 bases, with 6 bases between. Per germline, CDR1 MNHEY and CDR2 SVGAGI. This CDR3 comprises 12 residues.

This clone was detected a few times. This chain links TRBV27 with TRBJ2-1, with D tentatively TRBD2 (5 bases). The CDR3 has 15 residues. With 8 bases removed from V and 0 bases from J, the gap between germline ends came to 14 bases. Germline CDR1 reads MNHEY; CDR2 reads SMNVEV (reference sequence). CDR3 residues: CASRKGSGSYNEQFF. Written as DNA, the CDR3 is TGTGCCAGCCGTAAAGGCAGCGGCTCCTACAATGAGCAGTTCTTC.

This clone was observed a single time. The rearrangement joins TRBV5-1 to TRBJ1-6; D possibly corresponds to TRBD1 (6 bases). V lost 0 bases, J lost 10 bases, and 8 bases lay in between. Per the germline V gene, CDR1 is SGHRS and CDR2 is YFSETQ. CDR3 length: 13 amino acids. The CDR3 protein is CASSLGGGSPLHF. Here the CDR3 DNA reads TGCGCCAGCAGCTTGGGAGGGGGATCACCCCTCCACTTT.

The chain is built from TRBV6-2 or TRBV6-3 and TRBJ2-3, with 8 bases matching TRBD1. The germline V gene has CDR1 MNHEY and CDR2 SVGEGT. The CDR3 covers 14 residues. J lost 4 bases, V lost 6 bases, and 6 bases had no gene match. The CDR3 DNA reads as TGTGCCAGCAGCCTTCCGGACAGGGCAGATACGCAGTATTTT. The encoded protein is CASSLPDRADTQYF.

The CDR3 region has the DNA TGTGCCAGCTCACTTAGCGGGGCCTCCTACGAGCAGTACTTC. This translates into CASSLSGASYEQYF. The V gene is TRBV18, the J gene TRBJ2-7; TRBD2 matches at 8 bases. Looked up from germline, CDR1 is KGHSH and CDR2 is LQKENI. Trimming at V came to 4 bases and at J to 0 bases, leaving 2 bases not matched to a gene. CDR3 length equals 14 residues.

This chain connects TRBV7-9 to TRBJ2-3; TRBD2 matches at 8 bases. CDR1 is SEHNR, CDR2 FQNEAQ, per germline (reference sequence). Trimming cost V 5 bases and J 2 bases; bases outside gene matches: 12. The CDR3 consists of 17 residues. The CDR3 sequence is CASSIPLAGFNTDTQYF. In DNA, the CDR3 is TGTGCCAGCAGCATACCCTTAGCGGGATTTAACACAGATACGCAGTATTTT.

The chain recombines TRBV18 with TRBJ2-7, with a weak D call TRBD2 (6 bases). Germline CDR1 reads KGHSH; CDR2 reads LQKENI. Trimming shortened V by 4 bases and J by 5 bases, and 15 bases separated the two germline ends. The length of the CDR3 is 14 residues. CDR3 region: CASSLAGRRDEQYF. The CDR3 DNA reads TGTGCCAGCTCACTCGCGGGGCGCCGGGACGAGCAGTACTTC.

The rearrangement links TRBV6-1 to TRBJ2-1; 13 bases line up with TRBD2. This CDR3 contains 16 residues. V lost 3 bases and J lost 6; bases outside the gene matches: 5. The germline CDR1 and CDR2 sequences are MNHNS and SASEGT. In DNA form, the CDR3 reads TGTGCCAGCAGTGATTCCGGACTAGCGGGAGCCAATGAGCAGTTCTTC. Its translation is CASSDSGLAGANEQFF.

CDR3 bases: TGTGCCAGCAGTTTATTGACCGGGGGTAATTCACCCCTCCACTTT. Protein sequence: CASSLLTGGNSPLHF. This rearrangement joins TRBV6-2 or TRBV6-3 to TRBJ1-6, with D possibly matching TRBD1 (5 bases). There are 15 residues in the CDR3. Between the trimmed V and J ends, which lost 4 bases and 6 bases, there was a span of 13 bases. CDR1 and CDR2 (germline): MNHEY, SVGEGT.

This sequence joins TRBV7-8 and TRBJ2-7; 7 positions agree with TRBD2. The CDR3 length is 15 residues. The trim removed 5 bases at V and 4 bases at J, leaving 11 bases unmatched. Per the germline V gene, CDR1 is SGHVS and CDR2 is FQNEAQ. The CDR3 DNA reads TGTGCCAGCAGCCCCGGGGAGGGGAGCTTTTACGAGCAGTACTTC. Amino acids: CASSPGEGSFYEQYF.

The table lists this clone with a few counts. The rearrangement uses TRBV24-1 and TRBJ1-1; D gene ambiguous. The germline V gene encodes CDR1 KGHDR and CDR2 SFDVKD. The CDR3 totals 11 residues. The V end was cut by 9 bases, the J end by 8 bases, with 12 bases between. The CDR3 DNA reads TGTGCCACCTCCTCCCTAGACGAAGCTTTCTTT. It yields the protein CATSSLDEAFF.

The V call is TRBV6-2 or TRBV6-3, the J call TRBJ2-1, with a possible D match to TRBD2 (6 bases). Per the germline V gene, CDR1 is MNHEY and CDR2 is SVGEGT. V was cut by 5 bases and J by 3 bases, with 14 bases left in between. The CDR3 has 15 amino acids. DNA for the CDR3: TGTGCCAGCAGTAGCGGAGGGGAGGTCTACAATGAGCAGTTCTTC. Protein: CASSSGGEVYNEQFF.

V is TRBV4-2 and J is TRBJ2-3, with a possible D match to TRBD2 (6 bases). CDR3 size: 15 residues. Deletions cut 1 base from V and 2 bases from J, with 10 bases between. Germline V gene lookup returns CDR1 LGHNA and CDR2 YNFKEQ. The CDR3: CASSQGLGSTDTQYF. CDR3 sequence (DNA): TGTGCCAGCAGCCAAGGACTAGGGTCCACAGATACGCAGTATTTT.

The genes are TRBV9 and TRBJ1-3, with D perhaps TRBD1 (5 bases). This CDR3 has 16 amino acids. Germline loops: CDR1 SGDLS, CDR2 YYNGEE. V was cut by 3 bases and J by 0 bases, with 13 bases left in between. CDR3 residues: CASSAVGGASGNTIYF. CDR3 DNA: TGTGCCAGCAGCGCAGTTGGTGGGGCCTCTGGAAACACCATATATTTT.

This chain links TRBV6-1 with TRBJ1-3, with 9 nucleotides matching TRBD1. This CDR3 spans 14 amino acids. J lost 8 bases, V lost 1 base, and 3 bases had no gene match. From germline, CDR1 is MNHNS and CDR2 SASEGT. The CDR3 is CASSEDRGPDTIYF. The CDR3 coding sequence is TGTGCCAGCAGTGAAGACAGGGGGCCGGACACCATATATTTT.

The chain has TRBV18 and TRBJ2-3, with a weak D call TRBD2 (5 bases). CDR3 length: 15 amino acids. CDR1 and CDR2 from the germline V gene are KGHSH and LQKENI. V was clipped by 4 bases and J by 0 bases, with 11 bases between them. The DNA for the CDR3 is TGTGCCAGCTCACAAAGCGGACCTAGCACAGATACGCAGTATTTT. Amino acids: CASSQSGPSTDTQYF.

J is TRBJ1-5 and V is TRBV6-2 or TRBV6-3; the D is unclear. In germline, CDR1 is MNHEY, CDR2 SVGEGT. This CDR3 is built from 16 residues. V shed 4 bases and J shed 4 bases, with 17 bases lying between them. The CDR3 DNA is TGTGCCAGCAGTTCCCTCCAGGCCCTGGTGAATCAGCCCCAGCATTTT. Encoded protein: CASSSLQALVNQPQHF.

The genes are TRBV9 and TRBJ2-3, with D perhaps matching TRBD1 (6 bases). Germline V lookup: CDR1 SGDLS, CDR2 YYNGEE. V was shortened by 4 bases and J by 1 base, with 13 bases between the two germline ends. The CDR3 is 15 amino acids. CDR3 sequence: CASSTRGFGTDTQYF. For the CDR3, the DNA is TGTGCCAGCAGCACGAGGGGGTTTGGCACAGATACGCAGTATTTT.

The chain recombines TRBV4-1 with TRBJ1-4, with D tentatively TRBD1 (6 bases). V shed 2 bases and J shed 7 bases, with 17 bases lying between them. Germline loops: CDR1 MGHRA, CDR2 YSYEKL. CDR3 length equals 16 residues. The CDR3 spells CASSQSGGGRGEKLFF. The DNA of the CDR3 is TGCGCCAGCAGCCAATCAGGCGGTGGCAGGGGTGAAAAACTGTTTTTT.

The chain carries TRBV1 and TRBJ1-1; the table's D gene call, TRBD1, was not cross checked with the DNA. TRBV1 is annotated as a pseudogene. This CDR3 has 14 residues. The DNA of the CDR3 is TGCACCAGCAGCCAAGATCGGCCAGGCACTGAAGCTTTCTTT. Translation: CTSSQDRPGTEAFF.

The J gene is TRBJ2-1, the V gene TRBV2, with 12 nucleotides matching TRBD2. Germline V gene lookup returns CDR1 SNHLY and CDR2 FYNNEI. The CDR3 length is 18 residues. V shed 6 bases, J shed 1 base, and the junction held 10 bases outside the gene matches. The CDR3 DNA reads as TGTGCCAGCAGGGCGGGGCTAGCGGGAGGGTGGTCCTACAATGAGCAGTTCTTC. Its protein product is CASRAGLAGGWSYNEQFF.

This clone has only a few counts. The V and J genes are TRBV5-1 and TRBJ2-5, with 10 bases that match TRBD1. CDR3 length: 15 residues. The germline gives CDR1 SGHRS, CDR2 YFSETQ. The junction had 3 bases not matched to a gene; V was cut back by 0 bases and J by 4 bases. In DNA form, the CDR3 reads TGCGCCAGCAGCTTGGTTGGGGACAGGGGAGAGACCCAGTACTTC. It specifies CASSLVGDRGETQYF.

The CDR3 bases are TGTGCCAGCAGCGTAGGGGACTCAGATACGCAGTATTTT. It codes for CASSVGDSDTQYF. This chain uses TRBV9 with TRBJ2-3, with a tentative D call TRBD2 (6 bases). The length of the CDR3 is 13 residues. Trimming shortened V by 0 bases and J by 4 bases, and 6 bases separated the two germline ends. Germline CDR1 is SGDLS and CDR2 is YYNGEE.

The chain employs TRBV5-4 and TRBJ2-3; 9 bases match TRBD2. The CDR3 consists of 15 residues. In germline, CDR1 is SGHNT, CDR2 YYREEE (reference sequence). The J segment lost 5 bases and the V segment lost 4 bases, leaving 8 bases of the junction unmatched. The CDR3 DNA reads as TGTGCCAGCAGCGATCCCAGCGGGAGGAGAGATACGCAGTATTTT. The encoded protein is CASSDPSGRRDTQYF.